This T cell receptor beta chain was retrieved from a study of shared clonotypes between healthy human individuals. Data came from immunoSEQ multiplex PCR; TCRdb stores just in-frame clones and leaves some out. The top ten clones hold about 1.5% of a sample with about 2.2 million clones, more than 85% of them seen once. Study-wide results and limits: Incompleteness in sorted-subset sequencing, despite large depth, was shown by rarefaction.

Details on this clone: As yet, its antigen is unknown.

This CDR3 comprises 15 residues. Germline V lookup: CDR1 LNHNV, CDR2 YYDKDF (reference sequence). Between the trimmed V and J ends, which lost 0 bases and 3 bases, there was a span of 11 bases. CD8 cells classed as naive were CD45RO-negative and positively selected for CCR7, excluding terminally differentiated effector memory CD45RA+ cells. This TCR was recovered from a man between 18 and 29 years old in good health. Some clones in this sample may be carry-over from other donors' samples. This chain links TRBV15 with TRBJ1-2; weak D call: TRBD1 (6 bases). Sequenced input: naive CD8+ T cells from PBMCs. The CDR3 loop reads CATSRDAGQHYGYTF. Here the CDR3 DNA reads TGTGCCACCAGCAGAGATGCGGGACAACACTATGGCTACACCTTC.